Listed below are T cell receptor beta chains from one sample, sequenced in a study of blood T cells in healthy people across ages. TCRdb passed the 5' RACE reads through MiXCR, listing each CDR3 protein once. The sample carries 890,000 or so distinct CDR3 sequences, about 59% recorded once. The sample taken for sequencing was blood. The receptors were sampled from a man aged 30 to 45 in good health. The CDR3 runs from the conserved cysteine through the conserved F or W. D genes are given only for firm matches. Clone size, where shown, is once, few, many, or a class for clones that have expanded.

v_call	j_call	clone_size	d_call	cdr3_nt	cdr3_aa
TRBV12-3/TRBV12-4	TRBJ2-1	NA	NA	TGTGCCAGCAGTCCGACAGGCCTCTCCTACAATGAGCAGTTCTTC	CASSPTGLSYNEQFF
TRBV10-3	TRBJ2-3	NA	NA	TGTGCCATCAGAGACAGGTCGGCAGATACGCAGTATTTT	CAIRDRSADTQYF
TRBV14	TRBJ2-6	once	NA	TGTGCCAGCAGCCAAGTAGCAGTCTCTGGGGCCAACGTCCTGACTTTC	CASSQVAVSGANVLTF
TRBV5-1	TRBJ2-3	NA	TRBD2	TGTGCCAGCAGCTTAGCGGGGGACACAGATACGCAGTATTTT	CASSLAGDTDTQYF
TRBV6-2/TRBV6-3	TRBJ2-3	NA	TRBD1	TGTGCCAGCAGTGGACAGGGAGTAGGAGATACGCAGTATTTT	CASSGQGVGDTQYF
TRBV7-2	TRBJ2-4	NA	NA	TGTGCCAGCAGCTCTGGAAGGACCCTAGCCAAAAACATTCAGTACTTC	CASSSGRTLAKNIQYF
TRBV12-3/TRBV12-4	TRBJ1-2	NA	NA	TGTGCCAGCAGTTTTCGATTCCAGGGGAACTATGGCTACACCTTC	CASSFRFQGNYGYTF
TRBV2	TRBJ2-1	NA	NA	TGTGCCAGCAGTGAATATAAGGGGTCCGATGAGCAGTTCTTC	CASSEYKGSDEQFF
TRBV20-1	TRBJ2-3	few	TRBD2	TGCAGTGCTAGACGTGGGGGGGACACAGATACGCAGTATTTT	CSARRGGDTDTQYF
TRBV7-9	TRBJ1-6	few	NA	TGTGCCAGCAGCCCCGGACAGTTGAATTCACCCCTCCACTTT	CASSPGQLNSPLHF
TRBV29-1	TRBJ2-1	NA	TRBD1	TGCAGCGTTGAAGATCTAAGGGACAGGGGAGGAAATGAGCAGTTTTTC	CSVEDLRDRGGNEQFF
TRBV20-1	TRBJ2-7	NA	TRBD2	TGCAGTGCTAGAAGGGACCTAGCGGGGGGGATAACCTACGAGCAGTACTTC	CSARRDLAGGITYEQYF
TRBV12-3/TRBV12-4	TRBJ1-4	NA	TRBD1	TGTGCCAGCAGGGACGACAGGGGACCTAATGAAAAACTGTTTTTT	CASRDDRGPNEKLFF
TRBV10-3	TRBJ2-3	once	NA	TGTGCCATCAGTGAGTCTCGTACCATACTAACAGATACGCAGTATTTT	CAISESRTILTDTQYF
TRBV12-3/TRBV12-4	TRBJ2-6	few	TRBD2	TGTGCCAAATTTACTAGCGTGGGGGAAACTGGGGCCAACGTCCTGACTTTC	CAKFTSVGETGANVLTF
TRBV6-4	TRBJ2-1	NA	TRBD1	TGTGCCAGCAGTCCACAACCGGGACAGGGTGGTGAGCAGTTCTTC	CASSPQPGQGGEQFF
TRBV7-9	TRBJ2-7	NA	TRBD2	TGTGCCAGCAGCGGGACTAGCGGGCGGGACGAGCAGTACTTC	CASSGTSGRDEQYF
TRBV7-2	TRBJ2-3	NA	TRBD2	TGTGCCAGCAGCCCCCGGGCGGTACTAGCGGGTGGTCCAACAGATACGCAGTATTTT	CASSPRAVLAGGPTDTQYF
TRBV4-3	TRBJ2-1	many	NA	TGCGCCAGCAGCCAAGTGGGGTTGTCTGAGCAGTTCTTC	CASSQVGLSEQFF
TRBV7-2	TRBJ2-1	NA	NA	TGTGCCAGCAGCTTCACGAACGGACTTTACAATGAGCAGTTCTTC	CASSFTNGLYNEQFF
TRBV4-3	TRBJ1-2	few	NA	TGCGCCAGCAGCCTCTCGACGGGATGGGGCTATGGCTACACCTTC	CASSLSTGWGYGYTF
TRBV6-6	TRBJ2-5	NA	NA	TGTGCCAGCAGTTACCTAGGGGGGTTCAGACCTCAAGAGACCCAGTACTTC	CASSYLGGFRPQETQYF
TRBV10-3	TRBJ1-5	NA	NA	TGTGCCATCAGTGTGGAACTCGGTCAGCCCCAGCATTTT	CAISVELGQPQHF
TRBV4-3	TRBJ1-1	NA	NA	TGCGCCAGCAGCCAAAGGGTGTTCACTGAAGCTTTCTTT	CASSQRVFTEAFF
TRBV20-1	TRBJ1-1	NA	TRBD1	TGCAGGAAAAACAGGGGGCAGGCTGAAGCTTTCTTT	CRKNRGQAEAFF
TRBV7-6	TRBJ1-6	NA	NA	TGTGCCAGCAGCTTAGCGAGTGCTTCACCCCTCCACTTT	CASSLASASPLHF
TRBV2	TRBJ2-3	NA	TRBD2	TGTGCCAGCGCTAGCGGGGTCGCAGATACGCAGTATTTT	CASASGVADTQYF
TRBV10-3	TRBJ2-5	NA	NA	TGTGCCACTATGGGACTTGAAGAGACCCAGTACTTC	CATMGLEETQYF
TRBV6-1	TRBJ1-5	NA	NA	TGTGCCAGCAGTGAAGAGGCAGGCGGCAATCAGCCCCAGCATTTT	CASSEEAGGNQPQHF
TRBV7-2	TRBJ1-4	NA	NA	TGTGCCAGCAGCTTAGCGAAGGGGGAATTGACTGAAAAACTGTTTTTT	CASSLAKGELTEKLFF
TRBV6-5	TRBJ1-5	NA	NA	TGTGCCAGTTTACAAGGGGCAGACTATAGCAATCAGCCCCAGCATTTT	CASLQGADYSNQPQHF
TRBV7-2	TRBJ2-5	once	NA	TGTGCCAGCAGCTTAGTCTGTCGAGAGACCCAGTACTTC	CASSLVCRETQYF
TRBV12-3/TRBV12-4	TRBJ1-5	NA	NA	TGTGCCAGCAGTACGGCCGGGGGTACCGGACAGCCCCAGCATTTT	CASSTAGGTGQPQHF
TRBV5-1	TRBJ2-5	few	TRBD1	TGCGCCAGCACCCAAACGGGACAGGTTGGAGAGACCCAGTACTTC	CASTQTGQVGETQYF
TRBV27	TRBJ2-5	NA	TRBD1	TGCGCCAGCACTTCCGGGCGGGACAGGGGGCCGGGGGCCCAGTACTTC	CASTSGRDRGPGAQYF
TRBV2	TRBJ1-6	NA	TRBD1	TGTGCCAGGGGACAGGGCGGTTCACCCCTCCACTTT	CARGQGGSPLHF
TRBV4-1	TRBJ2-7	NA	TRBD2	TGCGCCAGCAGCCAAGATTTGGATAGCGGGGGGCTTAAACCCTACGAGCAGTACTTC	CASSQDLDSGGLKPYEQYF
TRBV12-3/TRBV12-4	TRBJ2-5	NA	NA	TGTGCCAGCAGTTGGGTGGGGGAGACCCAGTACTTC	CASSWVGETQYF
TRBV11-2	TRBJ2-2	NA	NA	TGTGCCAGCAGCTTAGATTACTATCCTGGCGGGGAGCTGTTTTTT	CASSLDYYPGGELFF
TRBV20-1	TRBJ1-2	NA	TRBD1	TGCAGTGCTAGAGGCATGGCCGGACAGGGTAGAGCCTATGGCTACACCTTC	CSARGMAGQGRAYGYTF
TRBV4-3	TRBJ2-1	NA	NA	TGCGCCAGCAGCCAGAATCCCGGCGGCCACTACAATGAGCAGTTCTTC	CASSQNPGGHYNEQFF
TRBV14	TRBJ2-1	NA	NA	TGTGCCAGCAGCCAGGTAGTGAGCTCCTACAATGAGCAGTTCTTC	CASSQVVSSYNEQFF
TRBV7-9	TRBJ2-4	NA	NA	TGTGCCAGCAGCCGCTTGAGCAGGGTCGGTAACATTCAGTACTTC	CASSRLSRVGNIQYF